This is a list of T cell receptor beta chains from one sample in a study of post-analysis software for immune sequencing data. From the PCR reads, TCRdb called clonotypes with MiXCR, one entry per CDR3 protein. The table includes roughly 800,000 distinct CDR3 sequences, roughly 50% detected once. The source material was blood. All receptors derive from a girl between 5 and 17 years old with multiple sclerosis. Each CDR3 is given without its conserved first and last residue. D genes are given only for firm matches. A clone size is listed for some rows: how often the clone was seen (once, few, many), or a class if it is expanded.

V: TRBV7-6; size: .; D: TRBD2; CDR3: ASREGPGREKKQY
V: TRBV20-1; size: .; D: .; CDR3: SASEQGGTYNEQF
V: TRBV6-1; size: .; D: TRBD2; CDR3: ASRGLAGGTDTQY
V: TRBV5-6; size: .; D: .; CDR3: ASSFQGGAETQY
V: TRBV9; size: few; D: TRBD1; CDR3: ASSVAGTGINHYEQY
V: TRBV29-1; size: once; D: TRBD1; CDR3: STNGQGRYGYT
V: TRBV10-3; size: .; D: TRBD1; CDR3: AISTRDSSYEQY
V: TRBV13; size: .; D: .; CDR3: ASSLGPGPYGYT
V: TRBV5-1; size: .; D: .; CDR3: ASSLTLLGYNEQF
V: TRBV10-3; size: .; D: TRBD2; CDR3: AISVPTSGGYNEQF
V: TRBV7-9; size: .; D: .; CDR3: ASSLGWGPNIQY
V: TRBV5-5; size: .; D: TRBD1; CDR3: ASSLKRQGLQNIQY